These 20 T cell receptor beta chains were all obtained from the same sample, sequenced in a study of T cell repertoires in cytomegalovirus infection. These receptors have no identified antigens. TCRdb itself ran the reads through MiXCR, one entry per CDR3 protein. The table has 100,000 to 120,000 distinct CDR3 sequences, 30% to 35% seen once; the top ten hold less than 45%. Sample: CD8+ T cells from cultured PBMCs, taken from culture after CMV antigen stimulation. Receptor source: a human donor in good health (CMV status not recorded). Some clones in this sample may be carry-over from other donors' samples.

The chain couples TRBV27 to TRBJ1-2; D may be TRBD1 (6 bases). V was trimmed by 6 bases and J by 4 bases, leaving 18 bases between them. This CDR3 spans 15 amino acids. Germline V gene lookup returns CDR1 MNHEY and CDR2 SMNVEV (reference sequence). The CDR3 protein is CASRTTGNQLYGYTF. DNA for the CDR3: TGTGCCAGCAGGACCACAGGGAACCAACTCTATGGCTACACCTTC.

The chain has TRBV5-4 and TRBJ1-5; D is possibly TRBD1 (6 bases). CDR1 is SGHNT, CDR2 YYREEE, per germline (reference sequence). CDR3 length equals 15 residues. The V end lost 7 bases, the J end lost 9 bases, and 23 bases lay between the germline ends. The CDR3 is CASGIGQRVKVPQHF. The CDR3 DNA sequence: TGTGCCAGCGGGATCGGACAGCGGGTGAAGGTGCCCCAGCATTTT.

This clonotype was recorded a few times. The CDR3 nucleotides are TGTGCCAGCAGTTCCACATGGGGAGACGTCCTGACTTTC. Encoded protein: CASSSTWGDVLTF. The gene calls are TRBV27 and TRBJ2-6; tentatively, D is TRBD2 (5 bases). The V gene's germline CDR1 is MNHEY and CDR2 SMNVEV (reference sequence). Trimming cost V 4 bases and J 11 bases, with 12 bases left between them. The CDR3 loop spans 13 amino acids.

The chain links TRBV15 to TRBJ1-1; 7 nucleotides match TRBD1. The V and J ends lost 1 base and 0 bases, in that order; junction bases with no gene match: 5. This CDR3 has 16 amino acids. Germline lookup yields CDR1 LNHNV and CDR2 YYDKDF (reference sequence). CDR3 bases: TGTGCCACCAGCAGAGGGACAGGAGCCATGAACACTGAAGCTTTCTTT. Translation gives CATSRGTGAMNTEAFF.

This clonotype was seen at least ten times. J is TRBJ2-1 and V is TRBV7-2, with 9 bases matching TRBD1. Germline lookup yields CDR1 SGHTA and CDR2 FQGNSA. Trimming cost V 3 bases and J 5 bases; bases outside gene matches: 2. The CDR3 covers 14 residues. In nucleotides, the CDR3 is TGTGCCAGCAGCTTGGGACAGGGAGACAATGAGCAGTTCTTC. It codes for CASSLGQGDNEQFF.

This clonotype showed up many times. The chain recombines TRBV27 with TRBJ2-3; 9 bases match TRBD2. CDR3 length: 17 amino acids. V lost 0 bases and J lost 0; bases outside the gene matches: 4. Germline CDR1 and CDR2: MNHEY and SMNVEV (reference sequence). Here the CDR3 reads CASSLSGLALSTDTQYF. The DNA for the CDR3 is TGTGCCAGCAGTTTATCGGGACTAGCACTCAGCACAGATACGCAGTATTTT.

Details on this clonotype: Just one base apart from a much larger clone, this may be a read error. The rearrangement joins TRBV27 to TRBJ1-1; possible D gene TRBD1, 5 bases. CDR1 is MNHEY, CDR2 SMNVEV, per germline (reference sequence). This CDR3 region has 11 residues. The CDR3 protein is CVSRWGTEAFF. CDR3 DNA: TGTGTCAGCCGGTGGGGGACTGAAGCTTTCTTT.

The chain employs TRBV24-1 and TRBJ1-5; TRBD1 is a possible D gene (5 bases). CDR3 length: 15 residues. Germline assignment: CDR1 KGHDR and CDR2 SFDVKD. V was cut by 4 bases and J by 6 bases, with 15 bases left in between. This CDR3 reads CATSEGQGDLQPQHF. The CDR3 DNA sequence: TGTGCCACCAGTGAGGGCCAGGGCGATCTTCAGCCCCAGCATTTT.

CDR3 coding DNA: TGCGCCAGCAGCCAAGACCAGGGACTGGGCAATCAGCCCCAGCATTTT. Protein: CASSQDQGLGNQPQHF. This chain joins TRBV4-1 and TRBJ1-5; D is possibly TRBD1 (5 bases). CDR3 length: 16 amino acids. V lost 0 bases and J lost 2, with 11 bases in between. The germline gives CDR1 MGHRA, CDR2 YSYEKL.

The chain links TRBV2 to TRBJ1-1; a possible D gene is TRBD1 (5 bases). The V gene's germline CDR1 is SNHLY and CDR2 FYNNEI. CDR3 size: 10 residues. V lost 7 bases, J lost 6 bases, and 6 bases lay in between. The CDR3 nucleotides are TGTGCCAGCATGGGGCCTGAAGCTTTCTTT. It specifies CASMGPEAFF.

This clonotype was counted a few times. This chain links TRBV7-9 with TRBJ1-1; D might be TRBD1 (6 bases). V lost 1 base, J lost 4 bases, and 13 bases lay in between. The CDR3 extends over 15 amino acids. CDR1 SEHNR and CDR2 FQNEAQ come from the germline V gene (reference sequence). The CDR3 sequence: CASSLEWDTVTEAFF. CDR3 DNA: TGTGCCAGCAGCTTAGAGTGGGACACCGTCACTGAAGCTTTCTTT.

CDR3 sequence (DNA): TGCGCCAGCAAGATCGGGGGCGCCAACGAGCAGTACTTC. This codes for CASKIGGANEQYF. V gene TRBV5-1 combines with J gene TRBJ2-7, with D tentatively TRBD1 or TRBD2 (6 bases each). With 6 bases removed from V and 5 bases from J, the gap between germline ends came to 15 bases. CDR3 length: 13 amino acids. The germline V gene has CDR1 SGHRS and CDR2 YFSETQ.

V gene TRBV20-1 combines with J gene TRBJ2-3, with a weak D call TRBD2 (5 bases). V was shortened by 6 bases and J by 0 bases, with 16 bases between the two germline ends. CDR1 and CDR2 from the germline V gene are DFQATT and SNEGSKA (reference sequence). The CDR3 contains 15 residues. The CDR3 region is CSATQRSSSTDTQYF. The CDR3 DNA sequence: TGCAGTGCCACTCAGCGGAGCTCTAGCACAGATACGCAGTATTTT.

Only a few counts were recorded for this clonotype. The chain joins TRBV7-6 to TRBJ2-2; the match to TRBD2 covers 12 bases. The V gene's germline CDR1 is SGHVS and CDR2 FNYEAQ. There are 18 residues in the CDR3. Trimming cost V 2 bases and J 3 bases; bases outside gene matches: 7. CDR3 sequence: CASSLIPSGGADTGELFF. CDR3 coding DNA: TGTGCCAGCAGCTTAATCCCTAGCGGGGGGGCCGACACCGGGGAGCTGTTTTTT.

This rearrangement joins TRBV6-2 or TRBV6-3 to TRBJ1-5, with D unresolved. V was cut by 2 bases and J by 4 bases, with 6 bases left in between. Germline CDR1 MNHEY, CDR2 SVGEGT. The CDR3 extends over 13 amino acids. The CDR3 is CASSYAVNQPQHF. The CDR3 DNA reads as TGTGCCAGCAGTTACGCCGTTAATCAGCCCCAGCATTTT.

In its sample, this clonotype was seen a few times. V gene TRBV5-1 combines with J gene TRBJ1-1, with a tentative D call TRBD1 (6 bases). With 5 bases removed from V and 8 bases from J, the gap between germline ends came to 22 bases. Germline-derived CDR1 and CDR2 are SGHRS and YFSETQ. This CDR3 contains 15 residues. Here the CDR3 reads CASSGEEGVRFEAFF. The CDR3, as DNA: TGCGCCAGCAGTGGGGAGGAGGGGGTAAGGTTCGAAGCTTTCTTT.

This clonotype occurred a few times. For the CDR3, the DNA is TGTGCCAGCAGTTTGAGTCTAGGAGGGAAAGAGCAGTTCTTC. Translation: CASSLSLGGKEQFF. The chain is built from TRBV12-3 or TRBV12-4 and TRBJ2-1, with D tentatively TRBD2 (6 bases). Trimming left V 3 bases short and J 10 bases short, with 16 bases between. The CDR3 covers 14 residues.

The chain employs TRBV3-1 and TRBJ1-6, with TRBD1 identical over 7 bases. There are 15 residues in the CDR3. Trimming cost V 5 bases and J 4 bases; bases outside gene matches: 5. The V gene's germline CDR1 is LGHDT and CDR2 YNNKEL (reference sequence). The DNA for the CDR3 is TGTGCCAGCAGCTCCGACAGGGATTATAATTCACCCCTCCACTTT. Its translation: CASSSDRDYNSPLHF.

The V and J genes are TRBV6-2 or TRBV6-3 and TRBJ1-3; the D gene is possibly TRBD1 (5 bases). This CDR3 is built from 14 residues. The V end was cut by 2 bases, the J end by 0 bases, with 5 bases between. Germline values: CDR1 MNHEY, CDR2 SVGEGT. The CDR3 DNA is TGTGCCAGCAGTTACGGGGCCTCTGGAAACACCATATATTTT. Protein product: CASSYGASGNTIYF.

The CDR3 bases are TGTGCCAGCAGCCAATATGGACACGCAACTAATGAAAAACTGTTTTTT. Amino acids: CASSQYGHATNEKLFF. This rearrangement joins TRBV14 to TRBJ1-4, with D possibly TRBD1 on 5 matching bases. The CDR3 covers 16 residues. The germline V and J ends were trimmed by 2 bases and 0 bases, with 10 bases remaining between them. CDR1 is SGHDN, CDR2 FVKESK, per germline. Variable domain in full (rest from reference TRBV14 and TRBJ1-4): EAGVTQFPSHSVIEKGQTVTLRCDPISGHDNLYWYRRVMGKEIKFLLHFVKESKQDESGMPNNRFLAERTGGTYSTLKVQPAELEDSGVYFCASSQYGHATNEKLFFGSGTQLSVL.